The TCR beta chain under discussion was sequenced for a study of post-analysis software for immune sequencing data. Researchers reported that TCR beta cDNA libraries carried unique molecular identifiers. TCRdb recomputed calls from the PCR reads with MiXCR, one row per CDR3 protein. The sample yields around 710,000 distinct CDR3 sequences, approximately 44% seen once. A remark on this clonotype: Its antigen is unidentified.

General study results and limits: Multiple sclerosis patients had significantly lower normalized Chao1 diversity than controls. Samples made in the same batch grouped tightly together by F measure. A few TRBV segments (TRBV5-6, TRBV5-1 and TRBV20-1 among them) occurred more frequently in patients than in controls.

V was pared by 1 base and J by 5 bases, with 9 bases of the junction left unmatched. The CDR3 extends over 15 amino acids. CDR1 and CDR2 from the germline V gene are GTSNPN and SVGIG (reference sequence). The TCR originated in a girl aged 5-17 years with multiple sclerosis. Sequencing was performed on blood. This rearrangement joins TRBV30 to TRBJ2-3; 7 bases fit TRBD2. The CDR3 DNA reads TGTGCCTGGAGTGCCCGGGGCGGGAGCGAAGATACGCAGTATTTT. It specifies CAWSARGGSEDTQYF.